This T cell receptor (beta chain) was found in a study of patients and donors after allogeneic stem cell transplantation. This CDR3 contains 11 residues. V lost 6 bases to trimming and J lost 8 bases, with 10 bases between them. Germline V gene sequence: CDR1 ENHRY, CDR2 SYGVKD. TCRdb processed the RT-PCR reads anew with MiXCR; each CDR3 protein has one entry. The sample consists of 70,000 or so distinct CDR3 sequences, around 27% of them appearing once. The clonotype comes from a human donor who was either an allogeneic HSCT recipient or a stem cell or donor lymphocyte infusion donor (not recorded which). It is not recorded whose cells these are; they may come from a transplant donor. The rearrangement joins TRBV10-3 to TRBJ1-1; no definite D call. Sequencing used blood, either unsorted or a sorted T cell fraction (not recorded which). CDR3 DNA sequence: TGTGCCATCAGGGAGACGGCCGAAGCTTTCTTT. Its translation is CAIRETAEAFF.